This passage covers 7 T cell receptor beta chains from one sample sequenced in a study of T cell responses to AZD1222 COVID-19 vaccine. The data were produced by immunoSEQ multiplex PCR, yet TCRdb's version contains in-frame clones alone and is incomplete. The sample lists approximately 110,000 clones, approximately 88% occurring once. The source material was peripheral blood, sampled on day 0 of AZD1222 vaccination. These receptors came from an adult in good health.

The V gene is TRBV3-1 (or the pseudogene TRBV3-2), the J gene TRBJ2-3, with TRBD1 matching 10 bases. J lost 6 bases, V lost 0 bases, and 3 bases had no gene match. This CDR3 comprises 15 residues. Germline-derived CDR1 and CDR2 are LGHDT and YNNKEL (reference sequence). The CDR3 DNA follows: TGTGCCAGCAGCCAAGAGTGGGACAGGGGCGATACGCAGTATTTT. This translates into CASSQEWDRGDTQYF.

DNA for the CDR3: TGTGCCAGCACCCTAACGGAGGGGGACACTGAAGCTTTCTTT. The encoded protein is CASTLTEGDTEAFF. The chain recombines TRBV6-5 with TRBJ1-1; weak D call: TRBD1 (6 bases). The CDR3 totals 14 residues. With 7 bases removed from V and 3 bases from J, the gap between germline ends came to 15 bases. The germline V gene has CDR1 MNHEY and CDR2 SVGAGI.

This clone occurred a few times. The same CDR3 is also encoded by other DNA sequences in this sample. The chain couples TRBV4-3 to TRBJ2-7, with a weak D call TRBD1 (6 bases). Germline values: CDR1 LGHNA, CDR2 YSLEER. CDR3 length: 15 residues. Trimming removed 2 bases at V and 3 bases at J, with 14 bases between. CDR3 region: CASSQQRTASYEQYF. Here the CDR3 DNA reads TGCGCCAGCAGCCAACAACGGACAGCCAGCTACGAGCAGTACTTC.

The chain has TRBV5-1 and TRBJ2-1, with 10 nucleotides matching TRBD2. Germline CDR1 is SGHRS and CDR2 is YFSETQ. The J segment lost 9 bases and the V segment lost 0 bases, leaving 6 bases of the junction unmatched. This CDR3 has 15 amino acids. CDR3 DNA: TGCGCCAGCAGCTTGGTGGCTAGCGGGGGTACTGAGCAGTTCTTC. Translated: CASSLVASGGTEQFF.

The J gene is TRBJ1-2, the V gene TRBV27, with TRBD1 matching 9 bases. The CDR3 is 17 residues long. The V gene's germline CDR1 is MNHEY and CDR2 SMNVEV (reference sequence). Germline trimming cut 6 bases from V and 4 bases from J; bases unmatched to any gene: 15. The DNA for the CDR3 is TGTGCCAGCAGGCGGGGGACAGGGAACACTCTAGGCTATGGCTACACCTTC. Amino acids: CASRRGTGNTLGYGYTF.

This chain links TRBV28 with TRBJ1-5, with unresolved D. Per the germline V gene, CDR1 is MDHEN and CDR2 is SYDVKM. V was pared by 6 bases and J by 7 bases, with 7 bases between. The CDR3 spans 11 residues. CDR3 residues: CASRSRQPQHF. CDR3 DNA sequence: TGTGCCAGCAGGTCGCGGCAGCCCCAGCATTTT. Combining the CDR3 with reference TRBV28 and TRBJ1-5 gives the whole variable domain DVKVTQSSRYLVKRTGEKVFLECVQDMDHENMFWYRQDPGLGLRLIYFSYDVKMKEKGDIPEGYSVSREKKERFSLILESASTNQTSMYLCASRSRQPQHFGDGTRLSIL.

The DNA for the CDR3 is TGCGCCAGCAGCCAATTTCGCCCCGGGGGGGGCGCGTATTCGGCTGGAAACACCATATATTTT. It yields the protein CASSQFRPGGGAYSAGNTIYF. V gene TRBV4-1 combines with J gene TRBJ1-3; D possibly corresponds to TRBD1 (6 bases). In germline, CDR1 is MGHRA, CDR2 YSYEKL. The length of the CDR3 is 21 residues. With 2 bases removed from V and 2 bases from J, the gap between germline ends came to 28 bases.